This TCR beta chain was recovered during a study of cytomegalovirus exposure and HLA in healthy donors. Vbeta (60) and Jbeta (13) primers were used in the PCR. The repertoire was sequenced with immunoSEQ multiplex PCR; TCRdb's copy has only in-frame clones and lacks some. Here the sample spans around 190,000 clones, roughly 87% being singletons. Germline V lookup: CDR1 KGHSH, CDR2 LQKENI. The CDR3 sequence is 11 residues long. V lost 6 bases to trimming and J lost 9 bases; unmatched junction nucleotides: 4. Study outcomes and limitations: Information on immune exposure was restricted to one variable (CMV serostatus).

Of note for this clone: The antigen is unknown.

The origin of this receptor is a woman in her 50s in good health and CMV-seronegative. V and J are TRBV18 and TRBJ1-1, with 7 bases matching TRBD1. The specimen was PBMCs. The CDR3 is CASSLDRKAFF. Here the CDR3 DNA reads TGTGCCAGCTCGTTGGACAGGAAAGCTTTCTTT.